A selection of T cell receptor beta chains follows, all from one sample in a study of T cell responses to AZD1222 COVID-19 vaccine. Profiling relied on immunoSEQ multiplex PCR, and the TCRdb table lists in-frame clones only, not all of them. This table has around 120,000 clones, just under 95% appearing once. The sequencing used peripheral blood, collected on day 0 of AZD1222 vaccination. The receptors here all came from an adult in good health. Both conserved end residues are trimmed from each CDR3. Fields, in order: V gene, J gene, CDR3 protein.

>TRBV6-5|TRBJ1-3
ASSTLGTIY
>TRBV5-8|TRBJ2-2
ASSLFKGVQNTGELF
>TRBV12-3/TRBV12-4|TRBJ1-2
ASTQGGYGYT
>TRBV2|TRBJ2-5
ATQTGPWQETQY
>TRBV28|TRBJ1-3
ASSPVGTGNTIY
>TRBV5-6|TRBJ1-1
ASSQVIPERAF
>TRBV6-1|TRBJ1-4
ASSDIPGAMDEKLF
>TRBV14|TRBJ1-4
ASSHRGEGVYEKLF
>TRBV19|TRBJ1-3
AVTDRYHGNTIY
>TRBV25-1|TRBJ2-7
ASSDSHEQY
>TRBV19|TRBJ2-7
ASSQGPNEQY
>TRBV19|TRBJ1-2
ASSMRVLDGYT
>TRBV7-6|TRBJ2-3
ASSLGPGRRQTQY
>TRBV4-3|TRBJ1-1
ASSQDGTALGAEAF
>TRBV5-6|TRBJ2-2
ASSLLRDVNTGELF
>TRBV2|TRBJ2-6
ASSEARLIGANVLT
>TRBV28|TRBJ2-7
ASSPRDRTEQY
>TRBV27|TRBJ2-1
ASSLPPGLYNEQF
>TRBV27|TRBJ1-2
ASSSLYRNYGYT
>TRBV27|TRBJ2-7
ASKPRAGAYEQY
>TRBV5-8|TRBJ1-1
ASSFHGTGNTEAF
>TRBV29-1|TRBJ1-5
SAWKGDSNQPQH
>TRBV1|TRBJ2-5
TSSQDLVSGQGVRVSQETQY